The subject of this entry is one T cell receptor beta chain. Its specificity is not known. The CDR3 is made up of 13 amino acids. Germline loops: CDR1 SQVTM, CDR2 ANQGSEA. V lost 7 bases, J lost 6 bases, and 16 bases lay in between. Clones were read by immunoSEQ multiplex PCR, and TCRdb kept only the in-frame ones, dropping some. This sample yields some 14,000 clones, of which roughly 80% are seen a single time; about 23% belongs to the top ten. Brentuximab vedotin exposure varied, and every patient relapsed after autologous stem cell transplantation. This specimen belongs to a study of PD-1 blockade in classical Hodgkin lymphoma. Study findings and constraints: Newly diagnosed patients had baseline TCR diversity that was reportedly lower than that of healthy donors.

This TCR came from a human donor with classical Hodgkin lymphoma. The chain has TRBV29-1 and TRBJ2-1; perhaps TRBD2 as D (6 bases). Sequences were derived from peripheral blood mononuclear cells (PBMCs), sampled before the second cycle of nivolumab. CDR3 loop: CSAARLGGNEQFF. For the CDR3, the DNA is TGCAGCGCCGCCCGACTAGGTGGCAATGAGCAGTTCTTC.